Sequencing of this T cell receptor (beta chain) was carried out in a study of cytomegalovirus exposure and HLA in healthy donors. With 60 Vbeta and 13 Jbeta primers, the PCR was carried out. Assay: immunoSEQ multiplex PCR; the TCRdb copy retains only in-frame clones and omits some. This table holds 100,000 to 150,000 clones, roughly 78% found once. The sample holds a few counts of this clone. The antigen is unknown. Findings and limits, study-wide: Some V segments (TRBV6-2 and TRBV6-3 among them) were excluded as indistinguishable. The likely explanation for a cluster of highly shared sequence variants was sequencing artifact. When a later analysis was performed, an Asian-associated ancestry cluster reportedly had fewer N-insertions than the roughly 700-donor mean.

The CDR3 covers 16 residues. CDR1 LNHDA and CDR2 SQIVND come from the germline V gene (reference sequence). J lost 0 bases, V lost 5 bases, and 8 bases had no gene match. The receptor was isolated from a man aged 30 to 45 in good health and CMV-seropositive. The sample consisted of PBMCs. The V call is TRBV19, the J call TRBJ1-2; TRBD1 aligns across 8 bases. Written as DNA, the CDR3 is TGTGCCAGTAGTCTTCCCTCGACAGGGGCTAACTATGGCTACACCTTC. It is translated as CASSLPSTGANYGYTF.